The 18 T cell receptor beta chains below come from one sample, sequenced in a study of cytomegalovirus exposure and HLA in healthy donors. The PCR was carried out with 60 Vbeta primers and 13 Jbeta primers. Using immunoSEQ multiplex PCR, the repertoire was profiled, and TCRdb retains in-frame clones only, with some absent. The table shows about 160,000 clones, with approximately 77% occurring only once. The specimen was PBMCs. The source of these receptors is a man aged 45-65 years in good health and CMV-seropositive.

V usage is TRBV30 and J usage is TRBJ2-1, with D possibly matching TRBD2 (5 bases). The germline V and J ends were trimmed by 5 bases and 2 bases, with 19 bases remaining between them. CDR1 is GTSNPN and CDR2 is SVGIG in the germline V gene (reference sequence). The CDR3 length is 16 residues. The chain's CDR3 is CAWALGLGIAYNEQFF. DNA for the CDR3: TGTGCCTGGGCCCTCGGACTGGGGATAGCCTACAATGAGCAGTTCTTC.

The V and J genes are TRBV5-5 and TRBJ1-2; 7 nucleotides line up with TRBD1. The CDR3 totals 13 residues. Trimming removed 0 bases from V and 8 bases from J; junction bases left unmatched: 4. Germline V gene lookup returns CDR1 SGHKS and CDR2 YYEKEE (reference sequence). CDR3 region: CASSLGQGGGYTF. CDR3 coding DNA: TGTGCCAGCAGCTTGGGACAGGGCGGAGGCTACACCTTC.

The chain couples TRBV28 to TRBJ2-7; D is possibly TRBD2 (5 bases). Per the germline V gene, CDR1 is MDHEN and CDR2 is SYDVKM. This CDR3 spans 15 amino acids. V was clipped by 5 bases and J by 5 bases, with 19 bases between them. The CDR3 protein is CASSPQGSRIDEQYF. CDR3 bases: TGTGCCAGCAGTCCCCAAGGGAGCCGGATAGACGAGCAGTACTTC. The full variable domain, completed using reference TRBV28 and TRBJ2-7, is DVKVTQSSRYLVKRTGEKVFLECVQDMDHENMFWYRQDPGLGLRLIYFSYDVKMKEKGDIPEGYSVSREKKERFSLILESASTNQTSMYLCASSPQGSRIDEQYFGPGTRLTVT.

V is TRBV9 and J is TRBJ2-4, with 13 bases that match TRBD2. Germline V gene lookup returns CDR1 SGDLS and CDR2 YYNGEE. The CDR3 length is 19 residues. J was trimmed by 0 bases and V by 4 bases; bases with no gene match: 10. Here the CDR3 DNA reads TGTGCCAGCAGCCTTATAACTAGCGGGGGGGGTGTAGCCAAAAACATTCAGTACTTC. Amino acids: CASSLITSGGGVAKNIQYF. Filled out from reference TRBV9 and TRBJ2-4, the complete variable domain reads DSGVTQTPKHLITATGQRVTLRCSPRSGDLSVYWYQQSLDQGLQFLIQYYNGEERAKGNILERFSAQQFPDLHSELNLSSLELGDSALYFCASSLITSGGGVAKNIQYFGAGTRLSVL.

The J gene is TRBJ2-1, the V gene TRBV6-5; 9 positions match TRBD1. V lost 2 bases and J lost 6; bases outside the gene matches: 8. Germline-derived CDR1 and CDR2 are MNHEY and SVGAGI. There are 16 residues in the CDR3. As DNA, the CDR3 is TGTGCCAGCAGTTACGTCTTCCCGGGACAGGGCAATGAGCAGTTCTTC. Translated, it gives CASSYVFPGQGNEQFF.

V and J are TRBV19 and TRBJ1-2; 8 positions match TRBD1. V gave up 5 bases and J gave up 4 bases; unmatched junction bases: 12. The CDR3 is 16 amino acids. From germline, CDR1 is LNHDA and CDR2 SQIVND (reference sequence). CDR3 sequence (DNA): TGTGCCAGTAGTGACCCCCGGACAGGGAATTCCTATGGCTACACCTTC. This sequence encodes CASSDPRTGNSYGYTF.

Details on this clone: Other nucleotide sequences from this sample produce the same CDR3. The chain uses TRBV4-3 and TRBJ1-1, with TRBD1 identical over 11 bases. Germline loops: CDR1 LGHNA, CDR2 YSLEER. J gave up 11 bases and V 3 bases, and 11 bases lay outside the gene matches. The CDR3 runs 15 residues. The DNA of the CDR3 is TGCGCCAGCAGCCATCCGGGACAGGGGGTAGGTGAGGCTTTCTTT. Its protein is CASSHPGQGVGEAFF.

This chain uses TRBV11-1 with TRBJ2-7; tentative D call: TRBD1 (5 bases). This CDR3 comprises 11 residues. V was shortened by 6 bases and J by 5 bases, with 8 bases between the two germline ends. Per the germline V gene, CDR1 is SGHAT and CDR2 is FQDESV (reference sequence). Here the CDR3 DNA reads TGTGCCAGCAGAGACAGTGACGAGCAGTACTTC. It is translated as CASRDSDEQYF.

The chain is built from TRBV6-1 and TRBJ2-7; tentative D call: TRBD2 (6 bases). V was pared by 5 bases and J by 9 bases, with 14 bases between. CDR1 and CDR2 from the germline V gene are MNHNS and SASEGT. The CDR3 runs 12 residues. The CDR3 DNA is TGTGCCAGCAGTCTGGCGGGAATTGGGCAGTACTTC. This sequence encodes CASSLAGIGQYF.

This chain connects TRBV27 to TRBJ2-7; D perhaps matches TRBD1 (6 bases). Looked up from germline, CDR1 is MNHEY and CDR2 is SMNVEV (reference sequence). V dropped 3 bases and J dropped 3 bases, with 15 bases sitting between them. CDR3 size: 15 residues. This chain's CDR3 is CASSFDRKNSYEQYF. The CDR3 coding sequence is TGTGCCAGCAGTTTTGACAGGAAAAATAGCTACGAGCAGTACTTC.

The chain has TRBV7-2 and TRBJ1-5; 8 nucleotides align to TRBD1. Per the germline V gene, CDR1 is SGHTA and CDR2 is FQGNSA. CDR3 length equals 15 residues. Germline trimming cut 3 bases from V and 2 bases from J; bases unmatched to any gene: 3. CDR3: CASSFGQGGNQPQHF. The DNA for the CDR3 is TGTGCCAGCAGCTTTGGACAGGGAGGCAATCAGCCCCAGCATTTT.

V usage is TRBV18 and J usage is TRBJ1-1; D gene unclear. Germline CDR1 reads KGHSH; CDR2 reads LQKENI. The CDR3 sequence is 15 residues long. Trimming removed 3 bases from V and 0 bases from J, with 11 bases in between. The CDR3 loop reads CASSPGGGLNTEAFF. CDR3 in DNA: TGTGCCAGCTCACCCGGCGGCGGGCTGAACACTGAAGCTTTCTTT.

V and J are TRBV2 and TRBJ1-1; the D gene is possibly TRBD1 (5 bases). This CDR3 contains 13 residues. Deletions cut 8 bases from V and 5 bases from J, with 15 bases between. Germline CDR1 and CDR2: SNHLY and FYNNEI. CDR3 in DNA: TGTGCCAGCCTGACGGGGGGGAGAACTGAAGCTTTCTTT. It codes for CASLTGGRTEAFF.

Only one count was recorded for this clone. The chain is built from TRBV2 and TRBJ1-2; D gene uncertain. The V end was cut by 2 bases, the J end by 0 bases, with 7 bases between. Germline assignment: CDR1 SNHLY and CDR2 FYNNEI. The CDR3 covers 14 residues. CDR3: CASSETVANYGYTF. The CDR3 DNA sequence: TGTGCCAGCAGTGAAACAGTAGCTAACTATGGCTACACCTTC.

This sequence joins TRBV5-4 and TRBJ2-2; TRBD2 aligns across 10 bases. The CDR3 has 17 amino acids. CDR1 and CDR2 (germline): SGHNT, YYREEE (reference sequence). V shed 2 bases, J shed 7 bases, and the junction held 11 bases outside the gene matches. Here the CDR3 DNA reads TGTGCCAGCAGCTTACTCCAGAGCGGGGGGGCTGACGGGGAGCTGTTTTTT. Translating it yields CASSLLQSGGADGELFF.

The CDR3 sequence is CASSVSGTGIYEQYF. In DNA form, the CDR3 reads TGTGCCAGCAGCGTCAGTGGGACAGGGATCTACGAGCAGTACTTC. The rearrangement links TRBV9 to TRBJ2-7; 9 bases are shared with TRBD1. The V and J ends lost 2 bases and 3 bases, in that order; junction bases with no gene match: 6. The CDR3 is made up of 15 amino acids. CDR1 is SGDLS, CDR2 YYNGEE, per germline.

This chain joins TRBV7-2 and TRBJ2-2, with 7 bases fitting TRBD1. V was clipped by 6 bases and J by 2 bases; unmatched bases: 6. From germline, CDR1 is SGHTA and CDR2 FQGNSA. The CDR3 extends over 15 amino acids. CDR3 in amino acids: CASRGGQTNTGELFF. The CDR3 bases are TGTGCCAGCAGAGGGGGACAGACTAACACCGGGGAGCTGTTTTTT.

V is TRBV5-1 and J is TRBJ2-5, with TRBD1 matching over 9 bases. The CDR3 extends over 15 amino acids. Germline V gene data show CDR1 as SGHRS and CDR2 as YFSETQ. The trim removed 4 bases at V and 5 bases at J, leaving 9 bases unmatched. CDR3 protein: CASSTGTGRGETQYF. The CDR3 coding sequence is TGCGCCAGCAGCACCGGGACAGGGCGAGGGGAGACCCAGTACTTC.